This T cell receptor (beta chain) was profiled in a study of OX40 agonist ivuxolimab in advanced cancers. This clone has only one observation. Repertoires were generated with immunoSEQ multiplex PCR, while TCRdb's copy carries only in-frame clones and drops some. The sample shows roughly 41,000 clones, over 75% of them seen only once. The CDR3 spans 15 residues. The V gene lost 6 bases and the J gene lost 0 bases, with 12 bases spanning the gap. Per germline, CDR1 ENHRY and CDR2 SYGVKD. Sample: CD4+ or CD8+ T cells sorted from blood, taken in a trial of the OX40 agonist ivuxolimab. This clonotype originated in an adult with an advanced solid tumor such as melanoma, head and neck, liver or kidney cancer. The chain couples TRBV10-3 to TRBJ1-3; TRBD1 might be the D (6 bases). This CDR3 is CAIRGGQASGNTIYF. The CDR3 DNA is TGTGCCATCAGGGGGGGACAAGCCTCTGGAAACACCATATATTTT.